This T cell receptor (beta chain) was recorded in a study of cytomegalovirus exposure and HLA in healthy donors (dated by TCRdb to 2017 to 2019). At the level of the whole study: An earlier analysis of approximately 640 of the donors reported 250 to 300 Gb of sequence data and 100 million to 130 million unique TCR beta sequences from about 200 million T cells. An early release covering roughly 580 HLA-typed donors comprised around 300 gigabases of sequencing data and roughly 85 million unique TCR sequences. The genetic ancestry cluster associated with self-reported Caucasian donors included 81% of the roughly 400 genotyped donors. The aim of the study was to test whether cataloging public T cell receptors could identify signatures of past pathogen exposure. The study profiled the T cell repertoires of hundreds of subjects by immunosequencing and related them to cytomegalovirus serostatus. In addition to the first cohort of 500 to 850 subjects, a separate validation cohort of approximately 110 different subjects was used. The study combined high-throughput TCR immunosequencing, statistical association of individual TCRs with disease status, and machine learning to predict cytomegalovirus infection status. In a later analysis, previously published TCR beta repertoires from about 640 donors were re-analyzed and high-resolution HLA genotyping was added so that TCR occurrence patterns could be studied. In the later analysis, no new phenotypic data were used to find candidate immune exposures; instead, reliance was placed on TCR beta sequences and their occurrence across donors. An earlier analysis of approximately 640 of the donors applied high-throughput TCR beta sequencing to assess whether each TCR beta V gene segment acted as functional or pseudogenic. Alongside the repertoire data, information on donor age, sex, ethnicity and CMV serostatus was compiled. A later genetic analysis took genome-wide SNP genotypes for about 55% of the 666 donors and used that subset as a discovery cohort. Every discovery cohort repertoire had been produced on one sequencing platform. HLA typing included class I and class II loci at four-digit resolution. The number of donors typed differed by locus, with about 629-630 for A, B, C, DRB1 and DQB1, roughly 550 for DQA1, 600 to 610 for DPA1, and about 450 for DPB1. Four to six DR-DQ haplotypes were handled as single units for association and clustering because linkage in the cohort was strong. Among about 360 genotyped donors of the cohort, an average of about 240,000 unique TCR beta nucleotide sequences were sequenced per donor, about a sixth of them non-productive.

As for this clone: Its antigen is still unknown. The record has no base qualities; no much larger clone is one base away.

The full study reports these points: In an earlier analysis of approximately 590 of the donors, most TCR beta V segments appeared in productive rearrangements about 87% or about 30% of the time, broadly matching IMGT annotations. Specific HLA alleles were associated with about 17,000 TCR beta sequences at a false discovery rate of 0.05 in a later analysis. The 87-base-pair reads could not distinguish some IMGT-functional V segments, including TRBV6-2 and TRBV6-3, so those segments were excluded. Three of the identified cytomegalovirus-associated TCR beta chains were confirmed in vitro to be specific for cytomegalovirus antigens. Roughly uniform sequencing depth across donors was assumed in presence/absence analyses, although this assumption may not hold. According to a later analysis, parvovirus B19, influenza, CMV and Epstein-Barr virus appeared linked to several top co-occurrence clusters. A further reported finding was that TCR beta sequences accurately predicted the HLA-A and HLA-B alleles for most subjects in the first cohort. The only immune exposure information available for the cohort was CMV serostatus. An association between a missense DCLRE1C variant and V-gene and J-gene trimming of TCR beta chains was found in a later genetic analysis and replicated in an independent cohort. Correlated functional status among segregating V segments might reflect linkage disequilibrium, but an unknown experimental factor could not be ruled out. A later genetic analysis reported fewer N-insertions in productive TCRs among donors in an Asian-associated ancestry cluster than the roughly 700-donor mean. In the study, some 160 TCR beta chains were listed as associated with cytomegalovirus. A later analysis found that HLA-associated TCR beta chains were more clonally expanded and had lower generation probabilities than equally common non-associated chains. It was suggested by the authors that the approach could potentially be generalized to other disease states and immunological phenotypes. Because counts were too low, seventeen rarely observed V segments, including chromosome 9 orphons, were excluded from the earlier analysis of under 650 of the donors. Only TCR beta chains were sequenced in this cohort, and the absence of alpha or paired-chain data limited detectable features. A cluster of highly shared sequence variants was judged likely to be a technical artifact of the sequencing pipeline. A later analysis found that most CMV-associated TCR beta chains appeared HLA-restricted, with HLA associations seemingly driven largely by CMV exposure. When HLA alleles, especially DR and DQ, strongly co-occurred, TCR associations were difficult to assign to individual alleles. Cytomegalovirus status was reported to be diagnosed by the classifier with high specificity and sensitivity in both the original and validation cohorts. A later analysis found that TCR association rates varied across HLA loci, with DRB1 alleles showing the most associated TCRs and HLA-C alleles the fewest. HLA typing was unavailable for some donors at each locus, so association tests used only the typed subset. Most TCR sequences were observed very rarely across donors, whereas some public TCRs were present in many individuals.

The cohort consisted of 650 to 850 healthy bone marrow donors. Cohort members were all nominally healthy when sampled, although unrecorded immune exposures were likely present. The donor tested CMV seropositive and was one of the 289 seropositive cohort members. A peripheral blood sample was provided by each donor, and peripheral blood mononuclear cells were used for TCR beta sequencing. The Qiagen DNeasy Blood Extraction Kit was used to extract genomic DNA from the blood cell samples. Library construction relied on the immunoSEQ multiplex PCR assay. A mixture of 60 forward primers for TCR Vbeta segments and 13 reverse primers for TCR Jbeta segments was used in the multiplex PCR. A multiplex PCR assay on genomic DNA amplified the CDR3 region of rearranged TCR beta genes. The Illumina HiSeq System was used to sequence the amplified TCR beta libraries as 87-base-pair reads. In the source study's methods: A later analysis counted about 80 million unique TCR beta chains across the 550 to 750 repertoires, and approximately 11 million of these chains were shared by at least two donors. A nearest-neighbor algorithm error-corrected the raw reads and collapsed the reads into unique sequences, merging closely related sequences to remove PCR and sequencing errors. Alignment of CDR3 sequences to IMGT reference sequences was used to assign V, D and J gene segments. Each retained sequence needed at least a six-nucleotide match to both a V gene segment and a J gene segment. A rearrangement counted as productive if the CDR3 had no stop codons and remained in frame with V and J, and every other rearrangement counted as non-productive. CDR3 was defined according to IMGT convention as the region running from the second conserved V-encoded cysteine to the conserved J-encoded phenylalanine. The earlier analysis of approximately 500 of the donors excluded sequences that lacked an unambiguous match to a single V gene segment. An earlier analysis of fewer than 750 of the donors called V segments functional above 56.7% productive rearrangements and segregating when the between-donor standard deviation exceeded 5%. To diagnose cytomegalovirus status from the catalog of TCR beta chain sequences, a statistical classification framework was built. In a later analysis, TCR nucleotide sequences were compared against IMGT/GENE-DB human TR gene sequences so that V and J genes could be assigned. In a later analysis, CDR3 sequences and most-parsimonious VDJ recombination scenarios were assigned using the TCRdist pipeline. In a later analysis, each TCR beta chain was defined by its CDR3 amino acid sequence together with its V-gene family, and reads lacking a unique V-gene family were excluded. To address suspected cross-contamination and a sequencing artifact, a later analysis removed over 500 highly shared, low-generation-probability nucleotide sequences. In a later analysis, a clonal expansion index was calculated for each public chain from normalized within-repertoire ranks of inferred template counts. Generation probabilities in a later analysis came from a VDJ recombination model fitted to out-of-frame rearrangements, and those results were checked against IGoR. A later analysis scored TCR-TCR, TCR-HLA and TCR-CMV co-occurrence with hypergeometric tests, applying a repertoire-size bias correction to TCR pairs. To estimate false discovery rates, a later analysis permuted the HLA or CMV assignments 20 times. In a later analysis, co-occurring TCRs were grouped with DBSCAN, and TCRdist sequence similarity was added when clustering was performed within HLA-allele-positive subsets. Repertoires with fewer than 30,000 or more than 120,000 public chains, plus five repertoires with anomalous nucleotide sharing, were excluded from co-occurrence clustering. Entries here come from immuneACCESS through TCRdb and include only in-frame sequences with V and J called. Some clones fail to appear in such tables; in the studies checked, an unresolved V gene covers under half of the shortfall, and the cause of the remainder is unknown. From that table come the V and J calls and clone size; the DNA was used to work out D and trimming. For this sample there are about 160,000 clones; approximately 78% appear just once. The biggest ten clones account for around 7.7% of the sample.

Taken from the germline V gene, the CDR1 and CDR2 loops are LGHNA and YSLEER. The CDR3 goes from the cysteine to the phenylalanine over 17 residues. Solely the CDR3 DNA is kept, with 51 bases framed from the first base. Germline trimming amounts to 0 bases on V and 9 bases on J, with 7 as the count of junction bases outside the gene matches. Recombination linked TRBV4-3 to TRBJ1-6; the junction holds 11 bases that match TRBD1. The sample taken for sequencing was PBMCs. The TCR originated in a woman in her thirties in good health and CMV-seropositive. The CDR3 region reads CASSQDFGTGGGSPLHF. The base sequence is TGCGCCAGCAGCCAAGATTTTGGGACAGGGGGTGGTTCACCCCTCCACTTT.